The 18 T cell receptor beta chains in this list originate from one sample, sequenced in a study of PD-1 blockade in classical Hodgkin lymphoma. Sequencing was performed with immunoSEQ multiplex PCR; in TCRdb, only in-frame clones are kept and a portion is missing. The sample lists approximately 39,000 clones; 77% were seen once. Specified time point: cycle 4 day 1 (C4D1), after five to seven weeks of nivolumab. Relapse was seen in all patients after autologous stem cell transplantation, and brentuximab vedotin exposure was variable. The sequenced sample was peripheral blood mononuclear cells (PBMCs), obtained before the fourth cycle of nivolumab. These receptors all come from a human donor with classical Hodgkin lymphoma.

The chain uses TRBV4-3 and TRBJ1-2, with TRBD1 matching over 9 bases. Unmatched junction bases numbered 8, after V lost 0 bases and J lost 3 bases. Germline V gene lookup returns CDR1 LGHNA and CDR2 YSLEER. The CDR3 extends over 17 amino acids. The chain's CDR3 is CASSQDTGQGGDYGYTF. In nucleotides, the CDR3 is TGCGCCAGCAGCCAAGATACGGGACAGGGTGGGGACTATGGCTACACCTTC.

V and J are TRBV19 and TRBJ1-1, with 7 bases that match TRBD1. Germline loops: CDR1 LNHDA, CDR2 SQIVND (reference sequence). V lost 7 bases to trimming and J lost 3 bases; unmatched junction nucleotides: 5. The CDR3 sequence is 13 residues long. The CDR3 DNA follows: TGTGCCAGTATACGACAGGGAGACACTGAAGCTTTCTTT. It codes for CASIRQGDTEAFF.

This clone appeared a few times. The genes are TRBV28 and TRBJ2-1, with 7 bases matching TRBD1. Trimming removed 11 bases from V and 9 bases from J; junction bases left unmatched: 10. This CDR3 region has 12 residues. Germline V gives CDR1 MDHEN, CDR2 SYDVKM. The CDR3 here is CAGDRVFVEQFF. In DNA form, the CDR3 reads TGTGCCGGTGACAGGGTTTTCGTTGAGCAGTTCTTC.

The chain combines TRBV29-1 with TRBJ1-3, with TRBD1 as a possible D gene (5 bases). The germline V and J ends were trimmed by 6 bases and 4 bases, with 13 bases remaining between them. CDR3 size: 13 residues. The germline V gene encodes CDR1 SQVTM and CDR2 ANQGSEA. CDR3 protein: CSVTPQGGNTIYF. In nucleotides, the CDR3 is TGCAGCGTCACCCCTCAGGGAGGAAACACCATATATTTT.

This chain joins TRBV5-8 and TRBJ2-7, with D perhaps matching TRBD1 (6 bases). Trimming shortened V by 0 bases and J by 3 bases, and 16 bases separated the two germline ends. Germline V CDR1 and CDR2: SGHTS, YDEGEE. The CDR3 has 16 residues. CDR3 loop: CASSLAVGGVSYEQYF. CDR3 nucleotide sequence: TGTGCCAGCAGCTTGGCCGTAGGGGGTGTAAGCTACGAGCAGTACTTC.

The rearrangement uses TRBV18 and TRBJ1-2; TRBD1 matches at 7 bases. Germline trimming cut 2 bases from V and 0 bases from J; bases unmatched to any gene: 9. Looked up from germline, CDR1 is KGHSH and CDR2 is LQKENI. This CDR3 has 17 amino acids. The DNA of the CDR3 is TGTGCCAGCTCACCAACACAGGGGAAGACTACTAACTATGGCTACACCTTC. As protein: CASSPTQGKTTNYGYTF.

This clone was detected a few times. This chain connects TRBV7-2 to TRBJ1-6; 7 nucleotides align to TRBD1. V shed 5 bases and J 5 bases; nucleotides not matched to a gene: 6. Germline CDR1 SGHTA, CDR2 FQGNSA. This CDR3 has 15 amino acids. CDR3 region: CASSTQGQHNSPLHF. As DNA, the CDR3 is TGTGCCAGCAGCACCCAGGGACAGCATAATTCACCCCTCCACTTT. Full variable domain (missing parts from reference TRBV7-2 and TRBJ1-6): GAGVSQSPSNKVTEKGKDVELRCDPISGHTALYWYRQSLGQGLEFLIYFQGNSAPDKSGLPSDRFSAERTGGSVSTLTIQRTQQEDSAVYLCASSTQGQHNSPLHFGNGTRLTVT.

The J gene is TRBJ2-1, the V gene TRBV5-4, with 15 bases that match TRBD2. Germline V gene data show CDR1 as SGHNT and CDR2 as YYREEE (reference sequence). The CDR3 sequence is 15 residues long. Unmatched junction bases numbered 5, after V lost 4 bases and J lost 9 bases. CDR3 protein: CASSSRTSGGGEQFF. CDR3 in DNA: TGTGCCAGCAGCAGCCGGACTAGCGGGGGGGGTGAGCAGTTCTTC. Drawing the rest from reference TRBV5-4 and TRBJ2-1, the complete variable domain is ETGVTQSPTHLIKTRGQQVTLRCSSQSGHNTVSWYQQALGQGPQFIFQYYREEENGRGNFPPRFSGLQFPNYSSELNVNALELDDSALYLCASSSRTSGGGEQFFGPGTRLTVL.

The chain combines TRBV4-2 with TRBJ2-2, with 7 bases identical to TRBD2. The germline gives CDR1 LGHNA, CDR2 YNFKEQ. The CDR3 length is 16 residues. The trim removed 4 bases at V and 8 bases at J, leaving 13 bases unmatched. CDR3 bases: TGTGCCAGCAGCCGGGAGGGCGTAGCGGGCCCGGGGGAGCTGTTTTTT. It specifies CASSREGVAGPGELFF.

A note on this clone: At one end the junction does not follow the germline gene, possibly because of a read error. Other DNA sequences in this sample translate to the same CDR3. The J gene is TRBJ2-6, the V gene TRBV5-4; D is ambiguous. This CDR3 has 16 amino acids. The V gene's germline CDR1 is SGHNT and CDR2 YYREEE (reference sequence). The CDR3, as DNA: TGCGCCAGCAGCCAAGGTGGTATCTCTGGGGCCAACGTCCTGACTTTC. Its translation: CASSQGGISGANVLTF.

The V and J genes are TRBV5-6 and TRBJ2-1; 8 nucleotides line up with TRBD2. Germline V lookup: CDR1 SGHDT, CDR2 YYEEEE. The V segment lost 2 bases and the J segment 5 bases; nucleotides outside the gene matches: 12. The CDR3 sequence is 17 residues long. CDR3 bases: TGTGCCAGCAGCTTACCCTTTTTTGGCGGGGGGAACAATGAGCAGTTCTTC. Its protein is CASSLPFFGGGNNEQFF.

This clone appeared a single time. V and J are TRBV5-1 and TRBJ1-6, with D hard to call. The CDR3 totals 16 residues. Between the trimmed V and J ends, which lost 1 base and 9 bases, there was a span of 17 bases. Germline CDR1 SGHRS, CDR2 YFSETQ. DNA of the CDR3: TGCGCCAGCAGCTTGATGACCGGAGTTTTTAGTTCACCCCTCCACTTT. This gives the protein CASSLMTGVFSSPLHF. The whole variable domain, filled in from reference TRBV5-1 and TRBJ1-6, reads KAGVTQTPRYLIKTRGQQVTLSCSPISGHRSVSWYQQTPGQGLQFLFEYFSETQRNKGNFPGRFSGRQFSNSRSEMNVSTLELGDSALYLCASSLMTGVFSSPLHFGNGTRLTVT.

In this sample, this clone turned up a few times. The V and J genes are TRBV19 and TRBJ1-1; D uncertain. CDR1 and CDR2 from the germline V gene are LNHDA and SQIVND (reference sequence). The length of the CDR3 is 16 residues. V was cut by 0 bases and J by 4 bases, with 15 bases left in between. The DNA for the CDR3 is TGTGCCAGTAGTATAGATGCCGGGAGGGCTCTCACTGAAGCTTTCTTT. Translated, it gives CASSIDAGRALTEAFF.

There are a few counts of this clone. V is TRBV19 and J is TRBJ2-2; TRBD1 agrees at 9 bases. With V trimmed by 6 bases and J by 4 bases, 6 bases remained unmatched. Germline CDR1 and CDR2: LNHDA and SQIVND (reference sequence). The CDR3 runs 15 residues. The CDR3 loop reads CASSKQGAVTGELFF. CDR3 nucleotide sequence: TGTGCCAGTAGCAAACAGGGGGCCGTCACCGGGGAGCTGTTTTTT.

This clone was seen once. This chain connects TRBV2 to TRBJ1-3, with D unresolved. Germline V gives CDR1 SNHLY, CDR2 FYNNEI. V was pared by 3 bases and J by 7 bases, with 13 bases between. CDR3 length: 14 residues. CDR3 amino acids: CASSDRVLRNTIYF. The CDR3 DNA reads as TGTGCCAGCAGTGACCGGGTACTGCGCAACACCATATATTTT.

The chain employs TRBV19 and TRBJ2-7; D gene unclear. The germline V and J ends were trimmed by 1 base and 2 bases, with 6 bases remaining between them. This CDR3 comprises 13 residues. Per germline, CDR1 LNHDA and CDR2 SQIVND (reference sequence). The CDR3 sequence: CASSIGSPYEQYF. CDR3 in DNA: TGTGCCAGTAGTATAGGGTCCCCCTACGAGCAGTACTTC.

V is TRBV6-1 and J is TRBJ1-2, with TRBD1 as a possible D gene (6 bases). The germline V gene has CDR1 MNHNS and CDR2 SASEGT. The CDR3 totals 15 residues. Trimming left V 8 bases short and J 8 bases short, with 24 bases between. CDR3 nucleotides: TGTGCCAGCGCCCAAGGGGGAGAGGGAGGGATGGGCTACACCTTC. Its protein product is CASAQGGEGGMGYTF.

By proportion, this clone is medium-sized (0.01 to 0.1%). This CDR3 reads CASSDLSDRAEKLFF. DNA for the CDR3: TGTGCCAGCAGTGATCTTTCCGACAGGGCCGAAAAACTGTTTTTT. The chain joins TRBV6-1 to TRBJ1-4; 7 positions agree with TRBD1. The CDR3 runs to 15 residues. J lost 8 bases, V lost 3 bases, and 9 bases had no gene match. Germline lookup yields CDR1 MNHNS and CDR2 SASEGT.